This T cell receptor beta chain was found in a study of T cell responses to AZD1222 COVID-19 vaccine. Germline CDR1 reads SQVTM; CDR2 reads ANQGSEA. This CDR3 spans 12 amino acids. V lost 3 bases, J lost 7 bases, and 5 bases stayed unmatched. Whole-study findings and limits: Unmutated regions of variants are reportedly targeted by nearly half of spike-specific TCRs. With two AZD1222 doses given, Spike-specific TCR breadth and depth both rose. Baseline seropositivity occurred in only six AZD1222 recipients. No day 14 peak samples; only post-peak repertoires were characterized.

Some clones are missing from TCRdb's copy, which holds only in-frame ones; the method was immunoSEQ multiplex PCR. The sample lists 90,000 to 100,000 clones, roughly 90% occurring once. Details on this clone: The target antigen is unknown.

The source of this sequence is an adult in good health. The sequencing used peripheral blood, collected on day 0 of AZD1222 vaccination. This chain connects TRBV29-1 to TRBJ2-7; 8 bases map to TRBD2. For the CDR3, the DNA is TGCAGCGTTGATTCGACGGGAGGGGAGCAGTACTTC. Translation: CSVDSTGGEQYF.